Sequencing of this TCR beta chain was carried out in a study of neoadjuvant anti-PD-1 for oral cavity cancer. Across the whole study: Around day 43, patients without progression received a fourth nivolumab dose before surgery. Study-level findings and limits: TCR analyses covered only a few patients per response group.

For this clone: The antigen is unknown.

Most PBMC samples had approximately 470 ng input DNA in six replicates. TCRdb's copy holds only in-frame clones and misses some; the assay was immunoSEQ multiplex PCR. The top ten hold about 3.4% of the sample, which has about 68,000 clones, roughly 85% seen once. Trimming took 2 bases from V and 8 from J, leaving 14 bases between them. CDR3 size: 14 residues. CDR1 and CDR2 (germline): SGHTS, YDEGEE. Time point given: after neoadjuvant nivolumab, at surgical resection. No culture or expansion preceded analysis of these blood cells. This TCR was sampled from a person aged 40 to 85 with oral cavity squamous cell carcinoma. The chain recombines TRBV5-8 with TRBJ2-4; D gene ambiguous. Sample: PBMCs, taken after nivolumab (anti-PD-1) treatment. The CDR3 DNA is TGTGCCAGCAGCTTTGGCAGCCCCGCCGACATTCAGTACTTC. Its protein product is CASSFGSPADIQYF.